This T cell receptor beta chain was sequenced in a study of T cell repertoires in cytomegalovirus infection. Germline loops: CDR1 SGHNT, CDR2 YYREEE (reference sequence). V lost 4 bases, J lost 5 bases, and 7 bases lay in between. This CDR3 region has 12 residues. This clonotype has ten or more counts. TCRdb re-called the reads through MiXCR, storing one row per CDR3 protein. The table records a few hundred thousand distinct CDR3 sequences, roughly 13% of them present only once. The source is a human donor in good health (CMV status not recorded). Some clones in this sample may be carry-over from other donors' samples. This sequence joins TRBV5-4 and TRBJ2-1; D ambiguous. Sample: PBMCs. CDR3 DNA sequence: TGTGCCAGCAGCGACCTAAACAATGAGCAGTTCTTC. Encoded protein: CASSDLNNEQFF.